Detailed here is one T cell receptor beta chain. This sample is drawn from a study of blood T cell repertoires in COVID-19. Study background: The cDNA or gDNA used as material had been derived from T cells, B-cell-depleted T cells, or PBMCs.

Profiling relied on immunoSEQ multiplex PCR, and the TCRdb table lists in-frame clones only, not all of them. The table lists under 150,000 clones, about 88% of them singletons. The CDR3 consists of 15 residues. Trimming removed 5 bases from V and 3 bases from J, with 13 bases in between. Germline V gives CDR1 SEHNR, CDR2 FQNEAQ (reference sequence). This receptor was identified in a man aged 45 to 65 with active COVID-19. Sequencing input: peripheral blood. The genes are TRBV7-9 and TRBJ1-4; D ambiguous. The CDR3 bases are TGTGCCAGCAGCCCGGATGGGAGGGCTAATGAAAAACTGTTTTTT. Residues: CASSPDGRANEKLFF.